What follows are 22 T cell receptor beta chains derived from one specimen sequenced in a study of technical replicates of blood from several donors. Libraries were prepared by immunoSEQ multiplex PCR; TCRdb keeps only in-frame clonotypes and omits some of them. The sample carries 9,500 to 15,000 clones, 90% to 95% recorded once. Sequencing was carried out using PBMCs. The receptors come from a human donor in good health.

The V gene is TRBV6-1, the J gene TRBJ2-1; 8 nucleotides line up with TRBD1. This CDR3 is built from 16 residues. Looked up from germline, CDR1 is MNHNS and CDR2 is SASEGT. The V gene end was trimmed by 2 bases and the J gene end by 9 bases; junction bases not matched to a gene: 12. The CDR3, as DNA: TGTGCCAGCAGTGAAACCCGGACAGGGAGGAGAAGTGAGCAGTTCTTC. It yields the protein CASSETRTGRRSEQFF.

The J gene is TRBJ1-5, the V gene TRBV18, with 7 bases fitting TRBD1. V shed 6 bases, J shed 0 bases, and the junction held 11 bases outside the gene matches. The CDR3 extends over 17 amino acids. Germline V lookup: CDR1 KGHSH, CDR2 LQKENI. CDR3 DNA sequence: TGTGCCAGCTCGCCGTCCGGGGACAGCAATAGCAATCAGCCCCAGCATTTT. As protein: CASSPSGDSNSNQPQHF.

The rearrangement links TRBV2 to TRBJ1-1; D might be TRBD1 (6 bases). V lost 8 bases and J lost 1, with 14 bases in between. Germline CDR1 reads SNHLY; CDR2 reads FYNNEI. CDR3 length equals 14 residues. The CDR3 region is CASRVGRGNTEAFF. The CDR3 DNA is TGTGCCAGCCGAGTGGGCAGGGGGAACACTGAAGCTTTCTTT.

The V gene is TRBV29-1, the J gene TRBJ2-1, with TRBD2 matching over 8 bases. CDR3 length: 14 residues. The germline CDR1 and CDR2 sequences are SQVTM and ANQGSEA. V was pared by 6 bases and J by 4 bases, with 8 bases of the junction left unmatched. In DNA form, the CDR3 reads TGCAGCGTGGAGCGGGAGTTCTCTTACAATGAGCAGTTCTTC. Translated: CSVEREFSYNEQFF.

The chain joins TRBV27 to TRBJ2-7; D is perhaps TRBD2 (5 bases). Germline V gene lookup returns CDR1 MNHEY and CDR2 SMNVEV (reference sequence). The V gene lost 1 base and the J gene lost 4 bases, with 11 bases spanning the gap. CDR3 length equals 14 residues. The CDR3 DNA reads TGTGCCAGCAGTTTATTAGAGGGAAAGTACGAGCAGTACTTC. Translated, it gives CASSLLEGKYEQYF.

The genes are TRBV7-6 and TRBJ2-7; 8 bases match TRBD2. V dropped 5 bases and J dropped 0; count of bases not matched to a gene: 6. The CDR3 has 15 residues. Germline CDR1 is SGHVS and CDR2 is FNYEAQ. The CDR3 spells CASSPGGALSYEQYF. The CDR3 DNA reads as TGTGCCAGCAGCCCCGGGGGGGCCCTCTCCTACGAGCAGTACTTC.

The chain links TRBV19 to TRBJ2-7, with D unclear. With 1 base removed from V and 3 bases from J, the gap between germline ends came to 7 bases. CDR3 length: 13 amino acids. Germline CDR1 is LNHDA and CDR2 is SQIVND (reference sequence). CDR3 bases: TGTGCCAGTAGTATAGGAGGCAGCTACGAGCAGTACTTC. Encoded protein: CASSIGGSYEQYF.

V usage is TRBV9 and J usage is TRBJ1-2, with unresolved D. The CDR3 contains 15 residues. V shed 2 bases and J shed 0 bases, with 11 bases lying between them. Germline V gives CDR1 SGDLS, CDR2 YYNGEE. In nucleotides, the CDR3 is TGTGCCAGCAGCGTTGATGGGAGAGCTAACTATGGCTACACCTTC. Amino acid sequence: CASSVDGRANYGYTF. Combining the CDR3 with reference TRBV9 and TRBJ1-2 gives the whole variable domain DSGVTQTPKHLITATGQRVTLRCSPRSGDLSVYWYQQSLDQGLQFLIQYYNGEERAKGNILERFSAQQFPDLHSELNLSSLELGDSALYFCASSVDGRANYGYTFGSGTRLTVV.

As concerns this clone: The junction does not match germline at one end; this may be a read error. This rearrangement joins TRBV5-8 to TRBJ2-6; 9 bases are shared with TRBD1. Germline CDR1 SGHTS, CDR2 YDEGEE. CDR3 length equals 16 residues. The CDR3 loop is CAGSPDRGSGANVLTF. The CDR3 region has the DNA TGTGCCGGCAGCCCGGACAGGGGCTCTGGGGCCAACGTCCTGACTTTC.

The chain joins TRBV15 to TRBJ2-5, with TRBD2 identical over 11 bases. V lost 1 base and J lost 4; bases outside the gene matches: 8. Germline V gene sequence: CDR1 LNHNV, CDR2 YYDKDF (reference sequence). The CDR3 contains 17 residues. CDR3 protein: CATSRGGASGRTETQYF. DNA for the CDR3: TGTGCCACCAGCAGAGGGGGGGCTAGCGGGAGGACAGAGACCCAGTACTTC.

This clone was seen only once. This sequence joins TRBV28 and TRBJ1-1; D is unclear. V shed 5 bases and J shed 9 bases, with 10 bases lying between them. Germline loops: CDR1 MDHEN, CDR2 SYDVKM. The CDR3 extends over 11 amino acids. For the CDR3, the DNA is TGTGCCAGCAGTCGGGTGGATAAAGCTTTCTTT. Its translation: CASSRVDKAFF.

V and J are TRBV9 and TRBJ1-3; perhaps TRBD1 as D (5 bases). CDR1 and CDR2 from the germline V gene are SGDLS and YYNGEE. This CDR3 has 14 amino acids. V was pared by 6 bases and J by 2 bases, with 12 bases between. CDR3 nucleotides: TGTGCCAGCACCAAAGAGGACACTGGAAACACCATATATTTT. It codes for CASTKEDTGNTIYF.

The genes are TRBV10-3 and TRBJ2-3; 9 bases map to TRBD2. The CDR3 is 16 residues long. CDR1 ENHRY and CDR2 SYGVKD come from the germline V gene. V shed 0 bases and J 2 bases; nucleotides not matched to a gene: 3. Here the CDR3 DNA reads TGTGCCATCAGTGAGTCGACTAGCGGAGTCACAGATACGCAGTATTTT. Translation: CAISESTSGVTDTQYF.

The CDR3 region has the DNA TGTGCCAGCAGCTTAGTAGGTTCGGGAGCGGACACCGGGGAGCTGTTTTTT. It specifies CASSLVGSGADTGELFF. This sequence joins TRBV11-2 and TRBJ2-2, with D tentatively TRBD2 (6 bases). The CDR3 length is 17 residues. Trimming pared 1 base from V and 3 bases from J, leaving 15 bases between. Germline V gene data show CDR1 as SGHAT and CDR2 as FQNNGV.

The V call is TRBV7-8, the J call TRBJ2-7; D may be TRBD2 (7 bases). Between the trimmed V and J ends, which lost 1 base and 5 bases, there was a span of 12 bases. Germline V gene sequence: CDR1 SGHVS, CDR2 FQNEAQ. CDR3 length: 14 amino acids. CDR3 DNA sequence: TGTGCCAGCAGCTTAGGAGGGGGGGCCCACGAGCAGTACTTC. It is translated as CASSLGGGAHEQYF.

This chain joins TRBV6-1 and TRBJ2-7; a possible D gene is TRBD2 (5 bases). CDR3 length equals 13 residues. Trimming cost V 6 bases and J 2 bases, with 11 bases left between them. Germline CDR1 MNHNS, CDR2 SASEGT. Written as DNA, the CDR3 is TGTGCCAGCAGAGGAGAACTAGCCTACGAGCAGTACTTC. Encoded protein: CASRGELAYEQYF.

CDR3 sequence: CASSEWGGEDTGELFF. CDR3 nucleotide sequence: TGCGCCAGCAGTGAGTGGGGGGGTGAAGACACCGGGGAGCTGTTTTTT. The chain links TRBV10-1 to TRBJ2-2; 7 bases agree with TRBD2. The V and J ends lost 1 base and 3 bases, in that order; junction bases with no gene match: 5. This CDR3 region has 16 residues. Germline V gives CDR1 WNHNN, CDR2 SYGVQD (reference sequence).

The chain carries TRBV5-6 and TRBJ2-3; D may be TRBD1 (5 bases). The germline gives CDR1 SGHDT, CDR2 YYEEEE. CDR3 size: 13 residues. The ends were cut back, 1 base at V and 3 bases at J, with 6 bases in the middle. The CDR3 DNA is TGTGCCAGCAGCTTGCAGGGTACAGATACGCAGTATTTT. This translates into CASSLQGTDTQYF.

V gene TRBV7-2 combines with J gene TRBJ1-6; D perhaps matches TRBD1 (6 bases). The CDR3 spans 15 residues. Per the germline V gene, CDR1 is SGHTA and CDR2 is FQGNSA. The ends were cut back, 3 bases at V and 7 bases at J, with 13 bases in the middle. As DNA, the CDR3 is TGTGCCAGCAGCTTGCGGGGGCTGGGGAATTCACCCCTCCACTTT. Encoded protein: CASSLRGLGNSPLHF.

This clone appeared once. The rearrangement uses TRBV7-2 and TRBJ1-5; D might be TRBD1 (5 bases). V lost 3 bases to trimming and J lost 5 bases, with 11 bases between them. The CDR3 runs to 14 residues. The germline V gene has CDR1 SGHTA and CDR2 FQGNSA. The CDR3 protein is CASSFEWGDQPQHF. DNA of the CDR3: TGTGCCAGCAGCTTCGAGTGGGGGGATCAGCCCCAGCATTTT.

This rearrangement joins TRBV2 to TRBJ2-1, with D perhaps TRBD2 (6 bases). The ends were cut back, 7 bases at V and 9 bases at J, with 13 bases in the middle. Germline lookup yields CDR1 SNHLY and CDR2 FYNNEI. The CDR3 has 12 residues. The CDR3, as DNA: TGTGCCAGCAAGAGGACGGGAGCTGAGCAGTTCTTC. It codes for CASKRTGAEQFF.

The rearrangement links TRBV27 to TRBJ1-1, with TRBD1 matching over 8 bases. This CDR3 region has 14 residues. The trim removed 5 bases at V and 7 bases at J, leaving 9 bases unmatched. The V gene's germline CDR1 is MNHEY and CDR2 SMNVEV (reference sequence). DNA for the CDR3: TGTGCCAGCAGTCCCCATCGGACAGGGATTGAAGCTTTCTTT. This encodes CASSPHRTGIEAFF.